These T cell receptor beta chains were read from a single sample in a study of blood T cell repertoires in COVID-19. The data were produced by immunoSEQ multiplex PCR, yet TCRdb's version contains in-frame clones alone and is incomplete. The repertoire holds about 410,000 clones, roughly 91% seen once, with 1.7% in the top ten. Sequenced input: PBMCs or T cells enriched from blood (not recorded which). All receptors come from a woman aged 25 to 39 who had recovered from COVID-19. Each CDR3 is given with its conserved first and last residue. The D gene is left open where the match is weak. Expanded clones get a size class; other rows say once, few or many, or leave the size out.

>TRBV6-5|TRBJ2-7|NA|once
TGTGCCAGCAGTTACTCGCTATCCACCTACGAGCAGTACTTC
CASSYSLSTYEQYF
>TRBV6-5|TRBJ1-1|NA|many
TGTGCCAGCAGGAGATCTCAGGGCAAACTTGAAGCTTTCTTT
CASRRSQGKLEAFF
>TRBV7-6|TRBJ2-5|TRBD2|NA
TGTGCCAGCAGCTTAACATCTAGCGGGAAAGAGACCCAGTACTTC
CASSLTSSGKETQYF
>TRBV5-4|TRBJ2-2|NA|NA
TGTGCCAGCAGCCGTAAAACTAGTATCGTCAGGGAGCTGTTTTTT
CASSRKTSIVRELFF
>TRBV29-1|TRBJ2-7|TRBD2|NA
TGCAGCGTTGACACTAGCGGGGGCCCGGAGGGCGAGCAGTACTTC
CSVDTSGGPEGEQYF
>TRBV28|TRBJ2-2|TRBD1|NA
TGTGCCAGCAGTTTGGCAGGACAGGGGAACACCGGGGAGCTGTTTTTT
CASSLAGQGNTGELFF
>TRBV30|TRBJ2-7|TRBD1|NA
TGTGCCTGGAGTTCACCGGGACAGGGTATCTACGAGCAGTACTTC
CAWSSPGQGIYEQYF
>TRBV7-3|TRBJ1-4|NA|NA
TGTGCCAGCAGCTCAGGGGTCTCTAATGAAAAACTGTTTTTT
CASSSGVSNEKLFF
>TRBV19|TRBJ1-4|NA|NA
TGTGCCAGTAGCAATGGACAGTTTAATGAAAAACTGTTTTTT
CASSNGQFNEKLFF
>TRBV7-6|TRBJ2-1|NA|once
TGTGCCAGCAGCCGCAATTCGGGATTAAGAGATGAGCAGTTCTTC
CASSRNSGLRDEQFF
>TRBV6-4|TRBJ2-1|TRBD2|NA
TGTGCCAGCAGTGAGACTAGCGGGAGGGCATTATACAATGAGCAGTTCTTC
CASSETSGRALYNEQFF
>TRBV19|TRBJ2-5|NA|NA
TGTGCCAGTAGTATCGGGGGACTCCAAGAGACCCAGTACTTC
CASSIGGLQETQYF
>TRBV2|TRBJ2-3|TRBD1|NA
TGTGCCAGCAGTTATACAGGGGGGCACACAGATACGCAGTATTTT
CASSYTGGHTDTQYF
>TRBV5-1|TRBJ1-1|TRBD1|NA
TGCGCCAGCAGCACCGGGACAGGGCCTCCAGGGGTTGAAGCTTTCTTT
CASSTGTGPPGVEAFF
>TRBV7-3|TRBJ2-7|NA|NA
TGTGCCAGCAGCTTAACACAGGGAGCCTACGAGCAGTACTTC
CASSLTQGAYEQYF
>TRBV14|TRBJ2-1|TRBD2|NA
TGTGCCAGCAGCCGTTGGACTAGCGGGGGGGCCTTCTTGGTGAATGAGCAGTTCTTC
CASSRWTSGGAFLVNEQFF
>TRBV7-3|TRBJ2-3|TRBD2|NA
TGTGCCAGCAGCCTACTAGCGGGAGGGAGCACAGATACGCAGTATTTT
CASSLLAGGSTDTQYF
>TRBV4-3|TRBJ2-7|NA|NA
TGCGCCAGCAGCCTCCGGGAGTACGGCTCCTACGAGCAGTACTTC
CASSLREYGSYEQYF
>TRBV5-1|TRBJ2-5|NA|NA
TGCGCCAGCAGCCTGGGGACTGCGCAAGAGACCCAGTACTTC
CASSLGTAQETQYF
>TRBV6-5|TRBJ2-2|TRBD2|NA
TGTGCCGCCCGTCGGCTAGCGGAGACCGGGGAGCTGTTTTTT
CAARRLAETGELFF
>TRBV5-4|TRBJ2-5|NA|NA
TGTGCCAGCAGCTTGGCGAGGGAATTGGGTAGGGAGACCCAGTACTTC
CASSLARELGRETQYF
>TRBV18|TRBJ1-1|NA|NA
TGTGCCAGCTCACCACCAAACAACATGAACACTGAAGCTTTCTTT
CASSPPNNMNTEAFF
>TRBV3-1/TRBV3-2|TRBJ2-1|TRBD2|NA
TGTGCCAGCAAACTAGGGACTAGCGCCAATGAGCAGTTCTTC
CASKLGTSANEQFF
>TRBV2|TRBJ1-4|NA|few
TGTGCCAGCAGTGTCGGAGGGCGTCATGAAAAACTGTTTTTT
CASSVGGRHEKLFF
>TRBV12-3/TRBV12-4|TRBJ2-2|NA|NA
TGTGCCAGCAGTTTTCAGGGTCCCGGGGAGCTGTTTTTT
CASSFQGPGELFF
>TRBV7-2|TRBJ2-4|NA|NA
TGTGCCAGCAGCTTCGTGGGGGGGCGGAACATTCAGTACTTC
CASSFVGGRNIQYF
>TRBV3-1/TRBV3-2|TRBJ1-2|NA|NA
TGTGCCAGCAGCCAAGCTGCTAGGGGCTGGCATGGCTACACCTTC
CASSQAARGWHGYTF
>TRBV28|TRBJ1-2|NA|NA
TGTGCCAGCAGTCTTCCGGGCAGGGGCTATGGCTACACCTTC
CASSLPGRGYGYTF
>TRBV30|TRBJ1-4|NA|NA
TGTGCCTGGAGTGGGGGGGACTCGCCGAATGAAAAACTGTTTTTT
CAWSGGDSPNEKLFF
>TRBV7-3|TRBJ2-7|NA|NA
TGTGCCAGCAGCCTTGACAATACCTACGAGCAGTACTTC
CASSLDNTYEQYF
>TRBV28|TRBJ1-2|NA|few
TGTGCCAGCAGTTTACAGGGGCTCCCAGGCGGCTACACCTTC
CASSLQGLPGGYTF
>TRBV29-1|TRBJ2-1|NA|NA
TGCAGCGTTTTCGAGGGGGGGCCTGGTCCTGAGCAGTTCTTC
CSVFEGGPGPEQFF
>TRBV19|TRBJ2-7|TRBD2|NA
TGTGCCAGTAGCGGACTAGCGGGGGGCGAGCAGTACTTC
CASSGLAGGEQYF
>TRBV11-2|TRBJ2-7|NA|NA
TGTGCCAGCAGCTTAACCGTTCGGCAGGTAGGCTCCTACGAGCAGTACTTC
CASSLTVRQVGSYEQYF
>TRBV7-9|TRBJ1-4|TRBD1|few
TGTGCCAGCAGACCTCAGGGGGCGGGTGAAAAACTGTTTTTT
CASRPQGAGEKLFF
>TRBV6-5|TRBJ2-7|TRBD2|NA
TGTGCCAGCGGGAGACTAGCGGGTTCCAGCGAGCAGTACTTC
CASGRLAGSSEQYF
>TRBV27|TRBJ2-1|TRBD2|NA
TGTGCCAGCAGTTTAGGGTCCGGGACTAGCGGGCGTGAGCAGTTCTTC
CASSLGSGTSGREQFF